This T cell receptor (beta chain) was retrieved from a study of control samples from healthy donors and cancer patients. Assay: immunoSEQ multiplex PCR; the TCRdb copy retains only in-frame clones and omits some. The data hold 350,000 to 450,000 clones, with 90% observed a single time. V was pared by 2 bases and J by 1 base, with 8 bases between. Germline V gene lookup returns CDR1 MNHEY and CDR2 SVGAGI. The CDR3 is made up of 14 amino acids. The receptor was derived from a man aged 40-50 years with head and neck cancer. The sequencing sample was made of PBMCs. This chain connects TRBV6-5 to TRBJ2-5; D gene uncertain. CDR3 amino acids: CASSYPGPQETQYF. The CDR3 nucleotides are TGTGCCAGCAGTTACCCCGGGCCCCAAGAGACCCAGTACTTC.